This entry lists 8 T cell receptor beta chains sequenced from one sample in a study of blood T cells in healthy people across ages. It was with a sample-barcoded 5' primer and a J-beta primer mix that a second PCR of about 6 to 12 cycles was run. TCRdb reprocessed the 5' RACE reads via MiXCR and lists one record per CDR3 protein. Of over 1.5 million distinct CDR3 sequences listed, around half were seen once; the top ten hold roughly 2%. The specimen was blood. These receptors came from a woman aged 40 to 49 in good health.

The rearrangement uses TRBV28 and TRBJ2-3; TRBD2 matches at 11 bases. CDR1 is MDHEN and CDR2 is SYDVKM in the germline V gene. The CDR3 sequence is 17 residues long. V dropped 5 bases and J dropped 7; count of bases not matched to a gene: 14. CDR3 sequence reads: CASSTRNLAGGWNTQYF. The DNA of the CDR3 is TGTGCCAGCAGTACCAGAAACCTAGCGGGGGGATGGAATACGCAGTATTTT. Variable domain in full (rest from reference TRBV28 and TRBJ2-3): DVKVTQSSRYLVKRTGEKVFLECVQDMDHENMFWYRQDPGLGLRLIYFSYDVKMKEKGDIPEGYSVSREKKERFSLILESASTNQTSMYLCASSTRNLAGGWNTQYFGPGTRLTVL.

The CDR3 coding sequence is TGTGCCACCGAGATTGGCGGGGGGGTCAATGAGCAGTACTTC. This encodes CATEIGGGVNEQYF. The V call is TRBV28, the J call TRBJ2-1; 9 bases fit TRBD2. The J call may not be correct, given that the DNA end is closer to TRBJ2-7. The CDR3 length is 14 residues. Germline V gives CDR1 MDHEN, CDR2 SYDVKM.

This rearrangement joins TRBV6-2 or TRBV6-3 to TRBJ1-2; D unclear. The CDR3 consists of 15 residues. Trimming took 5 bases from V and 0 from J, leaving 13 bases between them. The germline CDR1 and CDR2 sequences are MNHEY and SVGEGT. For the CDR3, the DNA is TGTGCCAGCAGTATCCTACAGAGGCCTAACTATGGCTACACCTTC. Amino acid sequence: CASSILQRPNYGYTF.

DNA of the CDR3: TGTGCCAGCAGAACGGTGGGAGAGACCCAGTACTTC. The encoded protein is CASRTVGETQYF. The V call is TRBV28, the J call TRBJ2-5; D gene uncertain. The CDR3 totals 12 residues. Germline V CDR1 and CDR2: MDHEN, SYDVKM. Trimming pared 6 bases from V and 4 bases from J, leaving 9 bases between.

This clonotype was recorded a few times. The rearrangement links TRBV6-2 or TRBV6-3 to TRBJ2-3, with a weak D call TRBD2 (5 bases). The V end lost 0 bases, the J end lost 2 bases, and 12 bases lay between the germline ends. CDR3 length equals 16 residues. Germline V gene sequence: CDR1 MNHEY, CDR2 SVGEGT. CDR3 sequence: CASSYSAPGLTDTQYF. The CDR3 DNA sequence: TGTGCCAGCAGTTACTCGGCGCCAGGACTCACAGATACGCAGTATTTT.

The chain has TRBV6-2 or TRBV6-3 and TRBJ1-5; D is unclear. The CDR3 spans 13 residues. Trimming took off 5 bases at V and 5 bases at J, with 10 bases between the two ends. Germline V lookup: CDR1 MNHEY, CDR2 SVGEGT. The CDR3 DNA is TGTGCCAGCAGTCCTCGATTATATCAGCCCCAGCATTTT. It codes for CASSPRLYQPQHF.

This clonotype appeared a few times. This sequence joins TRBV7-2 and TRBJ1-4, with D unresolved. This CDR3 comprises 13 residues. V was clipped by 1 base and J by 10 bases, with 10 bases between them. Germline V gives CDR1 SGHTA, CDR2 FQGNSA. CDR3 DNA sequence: TGTGCCAGCAGCTTAGTGAGCGTGGGAAAACTGTTTTTT. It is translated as CASSLVSVGKLFF.

Here the CDR3 reads CASSFRVYEQFF. The CDR3 region has the DNA TGTGCCAGCAGTTTCAGGGTCTATGAGCAGTTCTTC. V is TRBV28 and J is TRBJ2-1, with D maybe TRBD1 (5 bases). The CDR3 has 12 amino acids. V was cut by 3 bases and J by 8 bases, with 8 bases left in between. Germline V gene data show CDR1 as MDHEN and CDR2 as SYDVKM.